A selection of T cell receptor beta chains follows, all from one sample in a study of T cells in Graves' hyperthyroidism and ophthalmopathy. TCRdb reprocessed the multiplex PCR reads via MiXCR and lists one record per CDR3 protein. This sample has roughly 350,000 distinct CDR3 sequences; more than 12% occur once, and the top ten carry 15% to 20%. The sequencing sample was made of blood. All receptors come from a woman under 40 with Graves' ophthalmopathy. Each CDR3 is given with its conserved first and last residue. Fields, in order: V gene, J gene, CDR3 length, CDR3 protein.

>TRBV28|TRBJ1-4|14
CASSYRQGYRKLFF
>TRBV7-9|TRBJ2-1|17
CASSPPRTLSSYNEQFF
>TRBV6-1|TRBJ2-7|13
CASRQKTGYEQYF
>TRBV7-2|TRBJ2-5|15
CASSPEVRRGETQYF
>TRBV20-1|TRBJ1-5|14
CSAAPGTANQPQHF
>TRBV20-1|TRBJ2-7|14
CSARWLVGSYEQYF
>TRBV20-1|TRBJ1-1|13
CSAGKDSFTEAFF
>TRBV7-9|TRBJ1-5|15
CASSPIGQANQPQHF
>TRBV25-1|TRBJ2-2|15
CASSDRQGRDGELFF
>TRBV19|TRBJ1-5|17
CASSPRRDRGLNQPQHF
>TRBV11-2|TRBJ2-7|14
CASSLWDTNYEQYF
>TRBV9|TRBJ2-3|16
CASSVVVGASTDTQYF
>TRBV6-1|TRBJ1-2|17
CASSGPLGRGIYNGYTF
>TRBV28|TRBJ2-1|14
CASRPGRTYNEQFF
>TRBV4-1|TRBJ1-6|18
CASSQLAGGESYNSPLHF
>TRBV18|TRBJ2-2|13
CASSLHGTGELFF
>TRBV15|TRBJ1-1|16
CATSSSFIGLDTEAFF
>TRBV7-8|TRBJ2-3|17
CASSAQGGAPSTDTQYF
>TRBV28|TRBJ2-5|14
CASRSRGGQGTQYF
>TRBV2|TRBJ2-1|15
CASRRDRVTYNEQFF
>TRBV3-1|TRBJ2-3|14
CASSPWDFTDTQYF
>TRBV9|TRBJ1-2|13
CASSGTGRWGYTF
>TRBV7-3|TRBJ2-7|13
CASSPLTGGEQYF
>TRBV27|TRBJ2-3|12
CASSLATYTQYF
>TRBV2|TRBJ2-7|16
CATSGAGAGVSYEQYF
>TRBV4-2|TRBJ1-5|13
CASSQDIGSPQHF
>TRBV20-1|TRBJ1-6|12
CSGVAGDSPLHF
>TRBV12-3/TRBV12-4|TRBJ2-3|18
CASHHSGLAGGRADTQYF
>TRBV4-2|TRBJ2-1|14
CASSQQNSMDEQFF
>TRBV6-1|TRBJ1-1|13
CATRTGEAGEAFF
>TRBV7-2|TRBJ1-2|15
CASSLGQLGNYGYTF
>TRBV4-1|TRBJ2-3|12
CASSQQLDTQYF
>TRBV27|TRBJ2-1|13
CASSLNRGDEQFF
>TRBV27|TRBJ2-5|16
CASSLLAGGPRETQYF
>TRBV27|TRBJ1-2|15
CASSLGRTGDNGYTF
>TRBV9|TRBJ2-2|16
CASSGQGPTNTGELFF
>TRBV5-1|TRBJ1-5|14
CASSLGGVSQPQHF
>TRBV12-3/TRBV12-4|TRBJ1-3|15
CASSLLAGSGNTIYF
>TRBV9|TRBJ1-1|13
CASKATGGPEAFF
>TRBV3-1|TRBJ2-3|14
CASSQLRGTDTQYF
>TRBV29-1|TRBJ2-3|12
CSGLQGADTQYF